Below, 21 T cell receptor beta chains from the same sample are listed, as sequenced in a study of blood T cell repertoires in COVID-19. Method: immunoSEQ multiplex PCR; TCRdb's copy keeps in-frame clones and lacks some. The sample gives 200,000 to 250,000 clones, around nine tenths of which show up once; roughly 2.5% is in the top ten. Source material: peripheral blood. The receptors here all came from an older woman with acute or convalescent COVID-19.

The rearrangement links TRBV7-3 to TRBJ2-7; 9 positions match TRBD1. Germline CDR1 reads SGHTA; CDR2 reads FQGTGA. The trim removed 4 bases at V and 0 bases at J, leaving 10 bases unmatched. The CDR3 is 17 residues long. CDR3 sequence reads: CASSSQGADHVSYEQYF. For the CDR3, the DNA is TGTGCCAGCAGCTCACAGGGGGCGGACCACGTCTCCTACGAGCAGTACTTC.

This clone was counted only a few times. The V gene is TRBV19, the J gene TRBJ1-3, with 7 bases aligning to TRBD1. The germline V gene encodes CDR1 LNHDA and CDR2 SQIVND (reference sequence). CDR3 length: 16 amino acids. Trimming at V came to 1 base and at J to 1 base, leaving 4 bases not matched to a gene. The CDR3 spells CASSIVGQLSGNTIYF. The CDR3 DNA follows: TGTGCCAGTAGTATAGTGGGACAGTTGTCTGGAAACACCATATATTTT.

The chain joins TRBV7-6 to TRBJ2-7, with 10 bases that match TRBD2. Germline lookup yields CDR1 SGHVS and CDR2 FNYEAQ. Trimming at V came to 5 bases and at J to 4 bases, leaving 8 bases not matched to a gene. The CDR3 consists of 15 residues. The CDR3 sequence: CASSPALAGDYEQYF. The DNA of the CDR3 is TGTGCCAGCAGCCCCGCCCTAGCGGGGGATTACGAGCAGTACTTC.

The chain is built from TRBV10-1 and TRBJ1-5; TRBD1 aligns across 9 bases. This CDR3 has 13 residues. The germline V gene has CDR1 WNHNN and CDR2 SYGVQD (reference sequence). V trimming: 5 bases; J trimming: 5 bases; junction bases outside the gene matches: 1. The CDR3 sequence: CASSRDRDQPQHF. In DNA form, the CDR3 reads TGCGCCAGCAGTAGGGACAGGGATCAGCCCCAGCATTTT.

The chain is built from TRBV2 and TRBJ1-5; 8 bases agree with TRBD1. Germline V gene data show CDR1 as SNHLY and CDR2 as FYNNEI. This CDR3 has 14 amino acids. Trimming cost V 4 bases and J 4 bases; bases outside gene matches: 3. The CDR3 nucleotides are TGTGCCAGCAGTGTCCAGGGGGCGAATCAGCCCCAGCATTTT. This codes for CASSVQGANQPQHF.

The chain has TRBV12-3 or TRBV12-4 and TRBJ1-1; no clear D gene. CDR3 size: 11 residues. Trimming took 3 bases from V and 12 from J, leaving 11 bases between them. CDR3 sequence reads: CASSFRGLSFF. CDR3 DNA sequence: TGTGCCAGCAGTTTCCGGGGTCTATCTTTCTTT.

This clone occurred a few times. V usage is TRBV6-5 and J usage is TRBJ1-1; TRBD1 agrees at 10 bases. CDR1 and CDR2 from the germline V gene are MNHEY and SVGAGI. Trimming at V came to 6 bases and at J to 8 bases, leaving 6 bases not matched to a gene. The CDR3 extends over 13 amino acids. CDR3: CASRWTGGWEAFF. For the CDR3, the DNA is TGTGCCAGCAGGTGGACAGGGGGTTGGGAAGCTTTCTTT.

This chain joins TRBV5-1 and TRBJ2-5, with 16 bases matching TRBD2. The CDR3 runs 16 residues. V gave up 6 bases and J gave up 5 bases; unmatched junction bases: 7. The germline CDR1 and CDR2 sequences are SGHRS and YFSETQ. The chain's CDR3 is CASTLPGLAGGETQYF. Written as DNA, the CDR3 is TGCGCCAGCACTTTACCGGGACTAGCGGGAGGGGAGACCCAGTACTTC.

The V call is TRBV7-2, the J call TRBJ2-3; 9 nucleotides line up with TRBD1. Per the germline V gene, CDR1 is SGHTA and CDR2 is FQGNSA. The CDR3 consists of 16 residues. J was trimmed by 0 bases and V by 5 bases; bases with no gene match: 6. CDR3 nucleotides: TGTGCCAGCAGCCAACAGGGGGCGCTGAGCACAGATACGCAGTATTTT. This sequence encodes CASSQQGALSTDTQYF.

This sequence joins TRBV6-6 and TRBJ1-3, with D tentatively TRBD1 (5 bases). Germline V gene data show CDR1 as MNHNY and CDR2 as SVGAGI (reference sequence). The V end lost 5 bases, the J end lost 2 bases, and 13 bases lay between the germline ends. The CDR3 totals 15 residues. CDR3 sequence: CASSPPPGPGNTIYF. CDR3 DNA: TGTGCCAGCAGTCCCCCCCCAGGGCCTGGAAACACCATATATTTT.

The chain is built from TRBV11-3 and TRBJ2-1; D is unclear. Germline V CDR1 and CDR2: SGHNT, YENEEA. The V gene lost 5 bases and the J gene lost 3 bases, with 20 bases spanning the gap. This CDR3 is built from 17 residues. The CDR3 sequence is CASSPKDFGGDYNEQFF. The CDR3 nucleotides read TGTGCCAGCAGCCCCAAAGATTTTGGCGGAGACTACAATGAGCAGTTCTTC. The full variable domain, in which reference TRBV11-3 and TRBJ2-1 provide the parts outside the CDR3, is EAGVVQSPRYKIIEKKQPVAFWCNPISGHNTLYWYLQNLGQGPELLIRYENEEAVDDSQLPKDRFSAERLKGVDSTLKIQPAELGDSAVYLCASSPKDFGGDYNEQFFGPGTRLTVL.

This chain links TRBV7-8 with TRBJ1-3; TRBD1 matches at 7 bases. CDR1 SGHVS and CDR2 FQNEAQ come from the germline V gene. The CDR3 has 14 amino acids. J gave up 4 bases and V 2 bases, and 2 bases lay outside the gene matches. The CDR3 sequence: CASSLTGEGNTIYF. In DNA form, the CDR3 reads TGTGCCAGCAGCTTAACAGGGGAAGGAAACACCATATATTTT.

The chain links TRBV11-2 to TRBJ1-4; D not certain. V gave up 5 bases and J gave up 8 bases, with 12 bases separating them. The CDR3 contains 13 residues. Germline CDR1 SGHAT, CDR2 FQNNGV. The CDR3 loop is CASSLSPAEKLFF. In DNA form, the CDR3 reads TGTGCCAGCAGCCTTAGCCCGGCGGAAAAACTGTTTTTT.

The chain combines TRBV30 with TRBJ1-1; tentative D call: TRBD1 (5 bases). The CDR3 covers 11 residues. V was clipped by 5 bases and J by 3 bases, with 7 bases between them. Germline CDR1 and CDR2: GTSNPN and SVGIG (reference sequence). The CDR3 reads CAWGDYTEAFF. In DNA form, the CDR3 reads TGTGCCTGGGGGGACTACACTGAAGCTTTCTTT.

This chain uses TRBV19 with TRBJ1-1, with 8 positions matching TRBD1. V dropped 10 bases and J dropped 1; count of bases not matched to a gene: 5. Germline V CDR1 and CDR2: LNHDA, SQIVND (reference sequence). The CDR3 has 13 amino acids. This CDR3 reads CAIKGTGNTEAFF. CDR3 nucleotides: TGTGCCATTAAGGGGACAGGGAACACTGAAGCTTTCTTT.

The V gene is TRBV2, the J gene TRBJ1-3, with TRBD1 as a possible D gene (5 bases). The CDR3 runs 15 residues. Germline V lookup: CDR1 SNHLY, CDR2 FYNNEI. V was clipped by 4 bases and J by 0 bases, with 10 bases between them. The DNA for the CDR3 is TGTGCCAGCAGTGGCCCGGGGGGCTCTGGAAACACCATATATTTT. Translated, it gives CASSGPGGSGNTIYF.

The genes are TRBV24-1 and TRBJ2-5, with a weak D call TRBD1 (6 bases). The CDR3 spans 12 residues. Trimming took off 10 bases at V and 4 bases at J, with 12 bases between the two ends. Per germline, CDR1 KGHDR and CDR2 SFDVKD. In nucleotides, the CDR3 is TGTGCCACTCAGGGGAACGGAGAGACCCAGTACTTC. As protein: CATQGNGETQYF.

The chain uses TRBV5-1 and TRBJ2-1; maybe TRBD2 (5 bases). Germline-derived CDR1 and CDR2 are SGHRS and YFSETQ. CDR3 length equals 15 residues. The germline V and J ends were trimmed by 0 bases and 0 bases, with 7 bases remaining between them. CDR3 nucleotide sequence: TGCGCCAGCAGCTTGGTCGGAGGCTCCTACAATGAGCAGTTCTTC. This gives the protein CASSLVGGSYNEQFF.

This clone was picked up one time. This chain links TRBV2 with TRBJ1-4, with 12 bases lining up with TRBD1. V shed 6 bases, J shed 2 bases, and the junction held 1 base outside the gene matches. Germline V gives CDR1 SNHLY, CDR2 FYNNEI. The CDR3 consists of 15 residues. The CDR3 here is CASSGTGGTNEKLFF. CDR3 nucleotides: TGTGCCAGCAGCGGGACAGGGGGCACTAATGAAAAACTGTTTTTT.

J is TRBJ1-1 and V is TRBV5-6, with TRBD1 as a possible D gene (5 bases). Per the germline V gene, CDR1 is SGHDT and CDR2 is YYEEEE. Trimming removed 0 bases from V and 1 base from J, with 7 bases in between. The CDR3 loop spans 14 amino acids. CDR3 in amino acids: CASSLAGPNTEAFF. In nucleotides, the CDR3 is TGTGCCAGCAGCTTGGCAGGGCCGAACACTGAAGCTTTCTTT.

This chain uses TRBV6-5 with TRBJ2-4; TRBD1 matches 7 bases. CDR3 length: 14 amino acids. After removal of 0 bases from V and 11 bases from J, the junction contained 7 bases not matched to a gene. Germline CDR1 is MNHEY and CDR2 is SVGAGI. CDR3 coding DNA: TGTGCCAGCAGTTACTCGGGACAGCCTTGGGTTCAGTACTTC. It encodes CASSYSGQPWVQYF.